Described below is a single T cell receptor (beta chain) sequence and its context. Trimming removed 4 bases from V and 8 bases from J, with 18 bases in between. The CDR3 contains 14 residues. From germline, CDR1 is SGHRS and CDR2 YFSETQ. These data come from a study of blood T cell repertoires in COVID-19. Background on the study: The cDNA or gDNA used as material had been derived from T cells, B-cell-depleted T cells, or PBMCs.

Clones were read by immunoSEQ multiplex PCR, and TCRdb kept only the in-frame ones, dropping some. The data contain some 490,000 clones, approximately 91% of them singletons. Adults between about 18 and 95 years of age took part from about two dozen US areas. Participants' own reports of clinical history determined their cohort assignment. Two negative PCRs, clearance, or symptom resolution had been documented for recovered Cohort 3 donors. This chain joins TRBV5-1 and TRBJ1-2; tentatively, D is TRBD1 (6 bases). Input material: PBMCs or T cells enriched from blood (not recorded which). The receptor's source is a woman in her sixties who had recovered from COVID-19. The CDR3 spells CASSPEGGSEGYTF. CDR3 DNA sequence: TGCGCCAGCAGCCCCGAGGGGGGGAGTGAGGGCTACACCTTC.